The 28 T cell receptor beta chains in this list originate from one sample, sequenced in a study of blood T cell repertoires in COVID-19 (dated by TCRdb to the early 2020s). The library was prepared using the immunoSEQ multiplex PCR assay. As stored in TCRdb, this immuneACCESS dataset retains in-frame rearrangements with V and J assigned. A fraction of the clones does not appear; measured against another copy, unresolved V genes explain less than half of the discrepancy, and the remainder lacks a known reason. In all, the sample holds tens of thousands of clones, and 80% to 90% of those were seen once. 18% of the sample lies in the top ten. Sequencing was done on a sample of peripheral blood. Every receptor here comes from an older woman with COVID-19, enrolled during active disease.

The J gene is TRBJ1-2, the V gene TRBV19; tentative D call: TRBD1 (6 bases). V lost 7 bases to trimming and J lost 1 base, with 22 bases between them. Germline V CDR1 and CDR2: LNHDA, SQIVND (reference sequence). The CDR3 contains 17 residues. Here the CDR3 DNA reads TGTGCCAGTATCTCCCTCAGAGGACAGAGAGTTAACTATGGCTACACCTTC. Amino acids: CASISLRGQRVNYGYTF.

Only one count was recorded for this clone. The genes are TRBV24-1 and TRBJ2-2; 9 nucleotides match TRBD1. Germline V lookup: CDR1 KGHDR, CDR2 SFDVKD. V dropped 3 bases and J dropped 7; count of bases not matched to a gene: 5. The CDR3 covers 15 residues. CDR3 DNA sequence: TGTGCCACCAGTGATGCCGGGACAGGGAACGGGGAGCTGTTTTTT. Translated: CATSDAGTGNGELFF.

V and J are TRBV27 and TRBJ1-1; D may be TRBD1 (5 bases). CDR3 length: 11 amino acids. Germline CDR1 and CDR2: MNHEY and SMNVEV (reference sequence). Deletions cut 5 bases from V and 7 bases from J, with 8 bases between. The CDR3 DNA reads TGTGCCAGCAGTCAGGGTATTGAAGCTTTCTTT. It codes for CASSQGIEAFF.

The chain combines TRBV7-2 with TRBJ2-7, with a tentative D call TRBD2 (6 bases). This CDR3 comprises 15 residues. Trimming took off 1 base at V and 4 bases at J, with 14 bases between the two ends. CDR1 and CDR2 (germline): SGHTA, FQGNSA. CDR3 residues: CASSLEKLAAYEQYF. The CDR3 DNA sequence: TGTGCCAGCAGCTTAGAGAAACTAGCTGCGTACGAGCAGTACTTC.

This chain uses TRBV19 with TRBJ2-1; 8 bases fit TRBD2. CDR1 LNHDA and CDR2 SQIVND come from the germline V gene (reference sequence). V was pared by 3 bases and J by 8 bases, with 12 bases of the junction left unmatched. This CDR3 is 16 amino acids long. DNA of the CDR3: TGTGCCAGTAGTATTTTTCCGAGCGGGAGTGTCGATGAGCAGTTCTTC. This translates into CASSIFPSGSVDEQFF.

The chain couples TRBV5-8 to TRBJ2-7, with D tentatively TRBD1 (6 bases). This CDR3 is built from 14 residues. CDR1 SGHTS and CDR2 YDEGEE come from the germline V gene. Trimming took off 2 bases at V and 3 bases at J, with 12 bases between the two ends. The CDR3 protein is CASSFRQAFYEQYF. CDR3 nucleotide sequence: TGTGCCAGCAGCTTTCGACAGGCGTTCTACGAGCAGTACTTC.

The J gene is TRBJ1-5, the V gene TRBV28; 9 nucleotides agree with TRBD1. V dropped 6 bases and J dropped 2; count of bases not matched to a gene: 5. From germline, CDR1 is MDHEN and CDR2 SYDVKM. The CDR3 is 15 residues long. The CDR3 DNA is TGTGCCAGCAGGCAAACAGGGGGCGGCAATCAGCCCCAGCATTTT. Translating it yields CASRQTGGGNQPQHF.

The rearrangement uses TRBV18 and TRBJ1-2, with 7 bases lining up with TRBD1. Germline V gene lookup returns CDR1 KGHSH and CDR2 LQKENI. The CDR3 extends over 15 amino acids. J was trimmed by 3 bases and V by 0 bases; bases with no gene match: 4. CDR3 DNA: TGTGCCAGCTCACCACCCGACAGGGCTCACTATGGCTACACCTTC. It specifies CASSPPDRAHYGYTF.

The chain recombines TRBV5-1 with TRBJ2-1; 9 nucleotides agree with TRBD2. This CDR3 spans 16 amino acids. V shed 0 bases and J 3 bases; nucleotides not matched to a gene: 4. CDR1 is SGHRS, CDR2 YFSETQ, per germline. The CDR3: CASSLAPAGGYNEQFF. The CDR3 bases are TGCGCCAGCAGCTTGGCGCCAGCGGGAGGCTACAATGAGCAGTTCTTC.

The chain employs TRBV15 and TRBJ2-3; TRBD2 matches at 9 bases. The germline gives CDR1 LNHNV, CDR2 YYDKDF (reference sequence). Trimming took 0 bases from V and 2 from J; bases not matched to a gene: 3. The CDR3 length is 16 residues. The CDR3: CATSRDSGSATDTQYF. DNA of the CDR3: TGTGCCACCAGCAGAGATAGCGGGAGCGCCACAGATACGCAGTATTTT.

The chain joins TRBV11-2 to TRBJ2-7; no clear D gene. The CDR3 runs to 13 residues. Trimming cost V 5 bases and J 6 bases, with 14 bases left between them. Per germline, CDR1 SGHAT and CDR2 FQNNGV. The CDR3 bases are TGTGCCAGCAGCGCCCGTCTTACCGGCGAGCAGTACTTC. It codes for CASSARLTGEQYF.

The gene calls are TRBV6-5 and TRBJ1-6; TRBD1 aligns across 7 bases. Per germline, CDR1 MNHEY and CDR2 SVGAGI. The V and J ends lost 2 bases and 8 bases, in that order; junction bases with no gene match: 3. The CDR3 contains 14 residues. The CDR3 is CASSYLQGYSPLHF. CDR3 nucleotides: TGTGCCAGCAGTTACCTACAGGGGTATTCACCCCTCCACTTT.

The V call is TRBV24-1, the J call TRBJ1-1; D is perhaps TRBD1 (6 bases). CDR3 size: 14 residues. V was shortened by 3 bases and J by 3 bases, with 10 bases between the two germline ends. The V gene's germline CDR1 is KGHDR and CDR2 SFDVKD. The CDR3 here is CATSDVGADTEAFF. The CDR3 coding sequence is TGTGCCACCAGTGATGTGGGGGCGGACACTGAAGCTTTCTTT.

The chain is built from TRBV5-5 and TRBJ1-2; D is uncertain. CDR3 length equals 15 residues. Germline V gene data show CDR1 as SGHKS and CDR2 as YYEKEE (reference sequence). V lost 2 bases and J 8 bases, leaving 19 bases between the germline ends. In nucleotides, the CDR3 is TGTGCCAGCAGCTTAATCGGCCCGAATTCCGGGGGCTACACCTTC. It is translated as CASSLIGPNSGGYTF. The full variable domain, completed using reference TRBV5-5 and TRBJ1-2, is DAGVTQSPTHLIKTRGQQVTLRCSPISGHKSVSWYQQVLGQGPQFIFQYYEKEERGRGNFPDRFSARQFPNYSSELNVNALLLGDSALYLCASSLIGPNSGGYTFGSGTRLTVV.

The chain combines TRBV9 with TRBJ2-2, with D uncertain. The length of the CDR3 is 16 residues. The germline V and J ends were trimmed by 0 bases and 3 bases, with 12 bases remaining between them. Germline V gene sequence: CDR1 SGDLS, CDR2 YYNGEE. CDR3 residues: CASSVAWQVHTGELFF. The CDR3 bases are TGTGCCAGCAGCGTAGCTTGGCAGGTTCACACCGGGGAGCTGTTTTTT.

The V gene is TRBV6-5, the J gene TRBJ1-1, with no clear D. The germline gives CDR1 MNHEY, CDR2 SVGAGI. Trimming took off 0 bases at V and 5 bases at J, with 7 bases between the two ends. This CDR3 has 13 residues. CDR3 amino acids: CASSYSRRTEAFF. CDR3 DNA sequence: TGTGCCAGCAGTTACTCAAGGCGGACTGAAGCTTTCTTT.

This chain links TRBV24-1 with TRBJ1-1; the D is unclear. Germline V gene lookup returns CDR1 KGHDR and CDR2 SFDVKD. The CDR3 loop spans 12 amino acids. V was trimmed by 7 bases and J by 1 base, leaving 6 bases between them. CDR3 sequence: CATRAGNTEAFF. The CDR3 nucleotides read TGTGCCACCAGGGCAGGGAACACTGAAGCTTTCTTT.

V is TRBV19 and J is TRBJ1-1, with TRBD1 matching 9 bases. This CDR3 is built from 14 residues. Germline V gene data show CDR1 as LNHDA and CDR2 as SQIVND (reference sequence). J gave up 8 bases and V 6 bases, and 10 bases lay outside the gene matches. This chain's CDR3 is CASRQGQGGGEAFF. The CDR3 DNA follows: TGTGCCAGTAGGCAGGGACAGGGAGGGGGCGAAGCTTTCTTT. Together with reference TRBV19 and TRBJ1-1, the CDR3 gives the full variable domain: DGGITQSPKYLFRKEGQNVTLSCEQNLNHDAMYWYRQDPGQGLRLIYYSQIVNDFQKGDIAEGYSVSREKKESFPLTVTSAQKNPTAFYLCASRQGQGGGEAFFGQGTRLTVV.

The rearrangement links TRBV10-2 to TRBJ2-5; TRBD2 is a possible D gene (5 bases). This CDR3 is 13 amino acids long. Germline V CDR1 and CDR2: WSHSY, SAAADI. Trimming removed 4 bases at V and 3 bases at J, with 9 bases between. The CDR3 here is CASSVRGKETQYF. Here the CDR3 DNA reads TGCGCCAGCAGTGTTCGGGGAAAAGAGACCCAGTACTTC.

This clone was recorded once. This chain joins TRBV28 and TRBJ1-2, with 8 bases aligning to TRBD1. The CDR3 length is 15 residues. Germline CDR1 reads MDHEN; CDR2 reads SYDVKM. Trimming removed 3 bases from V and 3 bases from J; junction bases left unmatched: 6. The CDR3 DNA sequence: TGTGCCAGCAGTTTCCAGGACAGGGATTACTATGGCTACACCTTC. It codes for CASSFQDRDYYGYTF.

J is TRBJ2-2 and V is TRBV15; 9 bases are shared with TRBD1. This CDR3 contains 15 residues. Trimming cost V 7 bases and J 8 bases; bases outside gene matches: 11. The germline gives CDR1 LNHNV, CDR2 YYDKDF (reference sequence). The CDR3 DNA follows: TGTGCCACCATGTCAACAGGGGGCCCCTCAGGGGAGCTGTTTTTT. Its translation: CATMSTGGPSGELFF.

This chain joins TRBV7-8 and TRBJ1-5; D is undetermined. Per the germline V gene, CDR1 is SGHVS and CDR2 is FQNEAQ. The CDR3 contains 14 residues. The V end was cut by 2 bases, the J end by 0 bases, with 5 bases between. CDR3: CASSLRSSNQPQHF. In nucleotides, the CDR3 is TGTGCCAGCAGCTTACGGAGTAGCAATCAGCCCCAGCATTTT.

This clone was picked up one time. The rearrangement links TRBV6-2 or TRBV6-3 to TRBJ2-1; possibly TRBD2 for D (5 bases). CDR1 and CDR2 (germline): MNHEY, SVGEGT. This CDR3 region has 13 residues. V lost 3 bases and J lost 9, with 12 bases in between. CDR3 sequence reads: CASSYGEKGEQFF. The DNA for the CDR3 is TGTGCCAGCAGTTATGGGGAGAAAGGTGAGCAGTTCTTC.

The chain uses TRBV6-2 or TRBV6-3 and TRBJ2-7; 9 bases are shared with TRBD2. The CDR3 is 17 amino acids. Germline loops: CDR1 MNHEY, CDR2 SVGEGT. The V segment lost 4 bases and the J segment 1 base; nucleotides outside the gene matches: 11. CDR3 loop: CASSSSLTSGRSYEQYF. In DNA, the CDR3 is TGTGCCAGCAGTTCTAGCTTGACTAGCGGTAGATCCTACGAGCAGTACTTC.

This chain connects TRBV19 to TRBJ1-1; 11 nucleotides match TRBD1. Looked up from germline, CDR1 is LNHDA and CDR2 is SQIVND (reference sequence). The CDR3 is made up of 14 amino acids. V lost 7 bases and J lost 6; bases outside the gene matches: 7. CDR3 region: CASNPGTGGAEAFF. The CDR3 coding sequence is TGTGCCAGTAATCCCGGGACAGGGGGGGCTGAAGCTTTCTTT. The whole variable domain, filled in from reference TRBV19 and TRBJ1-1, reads DGGITQSPKYLFRKEGQNVTLSCEQNLNHDAMYWYRQDPGQGLRLIYYSQIVNDFQKGDIAEGYSVSREKKESFPLTVTSAQKNPTAFYLCASNPGTGGAEAFFGQGTRLTVV.

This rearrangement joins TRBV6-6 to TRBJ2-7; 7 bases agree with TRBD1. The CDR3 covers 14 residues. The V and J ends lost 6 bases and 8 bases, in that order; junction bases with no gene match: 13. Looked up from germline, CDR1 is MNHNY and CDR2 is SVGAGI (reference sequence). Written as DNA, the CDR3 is TGTGCCAGCAGCCAGGACAGGAGTATTTTTAAGCAGTACTTC. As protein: CASSQDRSIFKQYF.

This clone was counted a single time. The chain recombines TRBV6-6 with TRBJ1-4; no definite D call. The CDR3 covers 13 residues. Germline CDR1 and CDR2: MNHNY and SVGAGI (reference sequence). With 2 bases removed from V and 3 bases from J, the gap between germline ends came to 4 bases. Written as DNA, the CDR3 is TGTGCCAGCAGTTACAGCGCTAATGAAAAACTGTTTTTT. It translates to CASSYSANEKLFF.

Here the CDR3 reads CSVTGGNEKLFF. The CDR3 region has the DNA TGCAGCGTTACAGGGGGTAATGAAAAACTGTTTTTT. The chain couples TRBV29-1 to TRBJ1-4, with 8 bases lining up with TRBD1. The CDR3 has 12 amino acids. Germline V gene lookup returns CDR1 SQVTM and CDR2 ANQGSEA. V shed 5 bases and J 4 bases; nucleotides not matched to a gene: 0.